Given below is one T cell receptor (beta chain) in context. The data were produced by immunoSEQ multiplex PCR, yet TCRdb's version contains in-frame clones alone and is incomplete. This table has more than 65,000 clones, over 80% appearing once. The data derive from a study of T cell changes during pregnancy in multiple sclerosis. Trimming stripped 2 bases from V and 6 bases from J, with 14 bases between. The germline V gene has CDR1 SNHLY and CDR2 FYNNEI. CDR3 length: 14 residues. This TCR came from a female donor with multiple sclerosis, enrolled in a pregnancy study. The sequencing used peripheral blood, collected in the first trimester of pregnancy. The chain uses TRBV2 and TRBJ2-7; D possibly corresponds to TRBD1 (6 bases). The CDR3 reads CASSETNRAGEQYF. CDR3 bases: TGTGCCAGCAGTGAAACCAACAGGGCCGGCGAGCAGTACTTC.